The T cell receptor (beta chain) under discussion was sequenced for a study of regulatory T cells in long-lasting Graves disease. Study-level points and caveats: Among samples with persistent disease, TRBV28, TRBJ1-2 and TRBJ2-5 were favored.

This clonotype turned up a few times. Its antigen remains unknown. Time point noted: newly diagnosed GD, antithyroid drugs for less than 3 months. The authors made the TCR library using RNA they extracted from PBMCs. Blood from the periphery, nine milliliters in all, was drawn into EDTA tubes. Trimming removed 5 bases at V and 9 bases at J, with 13 bases between. The CDR3 contains 12 residues. CDR1 is MNHEY and CDR2 is SVGEGT in the germline V gene. With iRepertoire HTBI primers and Arm-PCR of CDR3 regions, TCR beta libraries were built. TCRdb reprocessed the multiplex PCR reads with MiXCR, giving one entry per CDR3 protein. The sample carries about 400,000 distinct CDR3 sequences, 15% recorded once.

This TCR came from a female donor with Graves disease. The V call is TRBV6-2 or TRBV6-3, the J call TRBJ1-1; no reliable D call. This specimen consisted of peripheral blood mononuclear cells (PBMCs), obtained at new diagnosis, from a patient treated with antithyroid drugs. CDR3 sequence: CASSGGTPQAFF. As DNA, the CDR3 is TGTGCCAGCAGTGGTGGAACACCCCAAGCTTTCTTT.